This TCR beta chain was sequenced during a study of cytomegalovirus exposure and HLA in healthy donors. A multiplex PCR was run with 60 Vbeta primers and 13 Jbeta primers. Profiling relied on immunoSEQ multiplex PCR, and the TCRdb table lists in-frame clones only, not all of them. This table has under 150,000 clones, 60% to 80% appearing once. Broader study findings: A prior analysis recorded that most TCR beta V segments were productive about 87% or about 30% of the time. Some highly shared sequence variants likely arose as a pipeline artifact.

A remark on this clone: Its antigen is unidentified.

Germline CDR1 and CDR2: SQVTM and ANQGSEA. This CDR3 spans 14 amino acids. V lost 3 bases and J 0 bases, leaving 9 bases between the germline ends. The rearrangement joins TRBV29-1 to TRBJ2-1; D unresolved. Sequencing used PBMCs. The receptor was derived from a woman in her 30s in good health and CMV-seronegative. This chain's CDR3 is CSVEFLSSYNEQFF. CDR3 in DNA: TGCAGCGTTGAGTTTTTGAGCTCCTACAATGAGCAGTTCTTC.